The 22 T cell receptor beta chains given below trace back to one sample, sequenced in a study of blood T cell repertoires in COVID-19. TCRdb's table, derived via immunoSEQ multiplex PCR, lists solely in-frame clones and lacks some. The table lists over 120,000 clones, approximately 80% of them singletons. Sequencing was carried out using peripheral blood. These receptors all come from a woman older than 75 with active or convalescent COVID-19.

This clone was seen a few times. CDR3: CASSPERQMNTEAFF. CDR3 DNA: TGTGCCAGCAGCCCCGAGAGACAGATGAACACTGAAGCTTTCTTT. The chain links TRBV4-2 to TRBJ1-1, with D perhaps TRBD1 (5 bases). CDR1 is LGHNA and CDR2 is YNFKEQ in the germline V gene. The CDR3 covers 15 residues. The V end was cut by 4 bases, the J end by 0 bases, with 12 bases between.

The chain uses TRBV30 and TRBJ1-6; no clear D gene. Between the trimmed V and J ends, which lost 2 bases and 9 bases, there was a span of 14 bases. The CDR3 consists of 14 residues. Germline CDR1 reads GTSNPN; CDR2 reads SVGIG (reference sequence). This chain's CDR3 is CAWSKATWSSPLHF. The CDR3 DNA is TGTGCCTGGAGTAAAGCCACATGGAGTTCACCCCTCCACTTT.

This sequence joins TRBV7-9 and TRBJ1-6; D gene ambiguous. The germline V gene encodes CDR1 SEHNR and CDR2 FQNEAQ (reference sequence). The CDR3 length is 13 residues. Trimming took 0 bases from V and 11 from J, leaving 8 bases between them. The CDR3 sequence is CASSLAPGTPLHF. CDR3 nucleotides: TGTGCCAGCAGCTTAGCGCCAGGTACACCCCTCCACTTT.

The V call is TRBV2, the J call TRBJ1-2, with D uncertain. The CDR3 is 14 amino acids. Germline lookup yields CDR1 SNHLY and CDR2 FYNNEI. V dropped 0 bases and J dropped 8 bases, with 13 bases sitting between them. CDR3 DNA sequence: TGTGCCAGCAGTGAAGCGCTACAGCTCGCCGGCTACACCTTC. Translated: CASSEALQLAGYTF. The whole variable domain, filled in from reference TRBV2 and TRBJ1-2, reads EPEVTQTPSHQVTQMGQEVILRCVPISNHLYFYWYRQILGQKVEFLVSFYNNEISEKSEIFDDQFSVERPDGSNFTLKIRSTKLEDSAMYFCASSEALQLAGYTFGSGTRLTVV.

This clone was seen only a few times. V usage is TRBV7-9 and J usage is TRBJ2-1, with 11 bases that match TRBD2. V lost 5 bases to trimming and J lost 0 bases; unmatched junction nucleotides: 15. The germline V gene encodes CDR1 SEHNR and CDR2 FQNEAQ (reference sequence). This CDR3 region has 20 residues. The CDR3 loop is CASSITRVLAGDNSYNEQFF. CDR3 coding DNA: TGTGCCAGCAGCATCACACGGGTACTAGCGGGGGATAACTCCTACAATGAGCAGTTCTTC.

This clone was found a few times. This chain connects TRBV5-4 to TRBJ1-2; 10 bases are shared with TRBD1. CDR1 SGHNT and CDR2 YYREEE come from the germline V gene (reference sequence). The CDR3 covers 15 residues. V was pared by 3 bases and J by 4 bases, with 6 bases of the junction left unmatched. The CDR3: CASSSGDRGLYGYTF. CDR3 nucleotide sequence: TGTGCCAGCAGCTCTGGGGACAGGGGCCTCTATGGCTACACCTTC.

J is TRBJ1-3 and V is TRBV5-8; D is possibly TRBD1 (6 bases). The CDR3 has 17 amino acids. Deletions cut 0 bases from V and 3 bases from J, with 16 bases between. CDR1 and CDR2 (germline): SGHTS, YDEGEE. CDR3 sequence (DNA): TGTGCCAGCAGCTTGGTTATATTGAGGGGGAGTGGAAACACCATATATTTT. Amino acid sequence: CASSLVILRGSGNTIYF. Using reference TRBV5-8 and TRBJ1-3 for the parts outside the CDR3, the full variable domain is EAGVTQSPTHLIKTRGQQATLRCSPISGHTSVYWYQQALGLGLQFLLWYDEGEERNRGNFPPRFSGRQFPNYSSELNVNALELEDSALYLCASSLVILRGSGNTIYFGEGSWLTVV.

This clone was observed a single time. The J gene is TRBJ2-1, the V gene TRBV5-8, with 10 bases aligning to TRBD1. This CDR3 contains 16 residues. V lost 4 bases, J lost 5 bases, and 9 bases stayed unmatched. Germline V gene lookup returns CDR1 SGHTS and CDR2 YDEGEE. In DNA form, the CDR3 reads TGTGCCAGCAGCCTCGGACAGGGGGTAAGGAACAATGAGCAGTTCTTC. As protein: CASSLGQGVRNNEQFF.

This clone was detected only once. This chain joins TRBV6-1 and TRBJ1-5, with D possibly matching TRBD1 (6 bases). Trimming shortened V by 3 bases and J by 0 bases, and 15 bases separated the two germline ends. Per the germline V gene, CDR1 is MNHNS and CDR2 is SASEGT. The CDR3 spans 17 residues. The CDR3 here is CASSDKGVLDSNQPQHF. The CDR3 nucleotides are TGTGCCAGCAGTGACAAGGGGGTCCTGGATAGCAATCAGCCCCAGCATTTT.

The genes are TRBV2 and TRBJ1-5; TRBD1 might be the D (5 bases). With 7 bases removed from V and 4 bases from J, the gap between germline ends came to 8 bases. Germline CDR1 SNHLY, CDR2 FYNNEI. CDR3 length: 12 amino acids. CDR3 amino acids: CASKAGNQPQHF. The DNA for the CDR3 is TGTGCCAGCAAGGCAGGGAATCAGCCCCAGCATTTT.

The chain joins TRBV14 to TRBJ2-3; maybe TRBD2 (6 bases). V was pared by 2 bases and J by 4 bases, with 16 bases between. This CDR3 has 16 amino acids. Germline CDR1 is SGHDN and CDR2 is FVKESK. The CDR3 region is CASSQKAGVGADTQYF. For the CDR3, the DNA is TGTGCCAGCAGCCAAAAAGCGGGTGTCGGCGCAGATACGCAGTATTTT.

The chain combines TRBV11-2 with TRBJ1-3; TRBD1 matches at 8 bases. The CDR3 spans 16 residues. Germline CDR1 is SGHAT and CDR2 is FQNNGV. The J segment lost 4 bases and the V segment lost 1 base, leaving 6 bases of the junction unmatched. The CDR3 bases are TGTGCCAGCAGCTTAGGCCAGGGGGCGATCGGAAACACCATATATTTT. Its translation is CASSLGQGAIGNTIYF.

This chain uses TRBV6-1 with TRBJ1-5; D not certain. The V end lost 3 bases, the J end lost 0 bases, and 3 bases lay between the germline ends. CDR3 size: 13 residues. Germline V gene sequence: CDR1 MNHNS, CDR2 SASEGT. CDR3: CASSDSSNQPQHF. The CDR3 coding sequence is TGTGCCAGCAGTGACAGTAGCAATCAGCCCCAGCATTTT.

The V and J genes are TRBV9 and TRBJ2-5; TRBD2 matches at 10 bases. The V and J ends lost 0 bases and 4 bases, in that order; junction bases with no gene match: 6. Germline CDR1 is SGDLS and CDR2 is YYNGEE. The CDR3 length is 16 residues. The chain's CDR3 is CASSVGSGGAGETQYF. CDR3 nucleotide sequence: TGTGCCAGCAGCGTAGGGAGCGGGGGGGCCGGAGAGACCCAGTACTTC.

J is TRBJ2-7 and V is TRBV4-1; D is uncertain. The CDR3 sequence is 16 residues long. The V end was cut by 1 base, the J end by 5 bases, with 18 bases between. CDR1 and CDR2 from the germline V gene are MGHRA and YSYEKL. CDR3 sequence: CASSQGLLVQYDEQYF. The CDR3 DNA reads TGCGCCAGCAGCCAAGGTTTATTGGTACAGTACGACGAGCAGTACTTC.

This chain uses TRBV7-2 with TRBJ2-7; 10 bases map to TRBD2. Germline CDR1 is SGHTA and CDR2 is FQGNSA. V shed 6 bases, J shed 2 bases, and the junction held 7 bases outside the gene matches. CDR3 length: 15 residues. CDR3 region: CASSKLAGTPYEQYF. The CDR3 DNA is TGTGCCAGCAGTAAACTAGCGGGGACACCCTACGAGCAGTACTTC. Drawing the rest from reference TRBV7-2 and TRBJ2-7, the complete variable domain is GAGVSQSPSNKVTEKGKDVELRCDPISGHTALYWYRQSLGQGLEFLIYFQGNSAPDKSGLPSDRFSAERTGGSVSTLTIQRTQQEDSAVYLCASSKLAGTPYEQYFGPGTRLTVT.

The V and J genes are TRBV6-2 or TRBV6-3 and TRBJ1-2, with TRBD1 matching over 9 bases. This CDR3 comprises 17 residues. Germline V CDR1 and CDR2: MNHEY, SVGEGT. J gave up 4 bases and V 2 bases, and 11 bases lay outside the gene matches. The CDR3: CASSYPPRQGGIYGYTF. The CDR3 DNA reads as TGTGCCAGCAGTTACCCCCCCCGACAGGGGGGAATCTATGGCTACACCTTC.

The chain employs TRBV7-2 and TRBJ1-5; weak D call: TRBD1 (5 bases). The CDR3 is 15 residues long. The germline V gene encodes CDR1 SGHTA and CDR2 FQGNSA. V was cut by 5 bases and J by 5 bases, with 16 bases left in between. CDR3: CASSPLAGRDQPQHF. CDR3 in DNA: TGTGCCAGCAGCCCGTTGGCAGGGCGCGATCAGCCCCAGCATTTT. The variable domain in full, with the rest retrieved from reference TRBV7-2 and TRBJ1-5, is GAGVSQSPSNKVTEKGKDVELRCDPISGHTALYWYRQSLGQGLEFLIYFQGNSAPDKSGLPSDRFSAERTGGSVSTLTIQRTQQEDSAVYLCASSPLAGRDQPQHFGDGTRLSIL.

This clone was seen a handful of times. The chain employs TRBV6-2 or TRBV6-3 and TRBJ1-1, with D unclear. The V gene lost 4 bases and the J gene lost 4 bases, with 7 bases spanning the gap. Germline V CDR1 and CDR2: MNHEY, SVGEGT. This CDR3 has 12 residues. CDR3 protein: CASSWPGTEAFF. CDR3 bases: TGTGCCAGCAGTTGGCCGGGCACTGAAGCTTTCTTT.

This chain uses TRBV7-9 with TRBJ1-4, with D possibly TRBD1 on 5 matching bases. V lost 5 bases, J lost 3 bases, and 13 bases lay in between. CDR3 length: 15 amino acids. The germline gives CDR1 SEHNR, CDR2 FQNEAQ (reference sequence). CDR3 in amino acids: CASSLSGGSNEKLFF. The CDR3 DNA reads TGTGCCAGCAGCCTGTCCGGGGGGTCTAATGAAAAACTGTTTTTT.

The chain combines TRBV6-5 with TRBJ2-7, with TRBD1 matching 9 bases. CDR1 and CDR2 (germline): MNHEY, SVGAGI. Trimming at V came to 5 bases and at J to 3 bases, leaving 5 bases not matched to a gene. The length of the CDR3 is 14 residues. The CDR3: CASSRGTGNYEQYF. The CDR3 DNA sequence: TGTGCCAGCAGTCGCGGGACAGGGAACTACGAGCAGTACTTC.

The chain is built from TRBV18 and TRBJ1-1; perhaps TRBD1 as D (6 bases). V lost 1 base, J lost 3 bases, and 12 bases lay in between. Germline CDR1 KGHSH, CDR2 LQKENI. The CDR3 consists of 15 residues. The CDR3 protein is CASSPLSRGDTEAFF. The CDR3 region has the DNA TGTGCCAGCTCACCACTCTCCAGGGGTGACACTGAAGCTTTCTTT.